This T cell receptor beta chain was identified during a study of identical twins. Study-wide results and limits: Abundant beta clonotypes from cord blood bore fewer insertions; memory repertoires lacked this pattern. Invariant cells of the MAIT and iNKT types might have partly distorted the zero-insertion analyses. Compared with unrelated sharing, twin-shared out-of-frame alpha sequences had more low-probability sequences.

One entry per CDR3 protein results from TCRdb running MiXCR on the 5' RACE reads. Of 200,000 to 250,000 distinct CDR3 sequences in the sample, less than 8% were seen once. CDR1 SGHTA and CDR2 FQGNSA come from the germline V gene. Trimming at V came to 2 bases and at J to 12 bases, leaving 8 bases not matched to a gene. CDR3 length: 14 amino acids. Concerning this clonotype: Its antigen is currently unknown.

These data are also associated with another study on yellow fever vaccine responses in identical twins.

The material sequenced was memory (CD45RO+) T cells sorted from blood. The chain links TRBV7-2 to TRBJ2-5; 11 nucleotides line up with TRBD2. This receptor was identified in a woman aged 18 to 35 in good health. The CDR3 nucleotides read TGTGCCAGCAGCTTACCGGGACTAGCGGCACTGGAGTACTTC. Its protein product is CASSLPGLAALEYF.